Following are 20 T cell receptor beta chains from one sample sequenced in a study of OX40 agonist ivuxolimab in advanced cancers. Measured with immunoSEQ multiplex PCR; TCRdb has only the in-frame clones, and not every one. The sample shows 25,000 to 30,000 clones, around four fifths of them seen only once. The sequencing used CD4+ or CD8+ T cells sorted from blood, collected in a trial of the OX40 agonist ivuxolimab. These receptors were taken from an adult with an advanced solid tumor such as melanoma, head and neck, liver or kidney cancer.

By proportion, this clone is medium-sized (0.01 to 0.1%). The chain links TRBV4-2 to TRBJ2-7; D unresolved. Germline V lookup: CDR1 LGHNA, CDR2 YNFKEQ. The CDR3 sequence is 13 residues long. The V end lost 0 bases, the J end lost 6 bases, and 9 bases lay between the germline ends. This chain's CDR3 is CASSQENYSEQYF. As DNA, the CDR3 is TGTGCCAGCAGCCAAGAAAACTATAGCGAGCAGTACTTC.

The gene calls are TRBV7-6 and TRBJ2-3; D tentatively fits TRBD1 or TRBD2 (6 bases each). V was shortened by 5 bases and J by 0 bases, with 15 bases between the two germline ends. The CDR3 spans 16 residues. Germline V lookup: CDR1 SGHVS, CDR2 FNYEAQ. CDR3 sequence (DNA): TGTGCCAGCAGCCCGGGTGGGGGGCTTAGCACAGATACGCAGTATTTT. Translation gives CASSPGGGLSTDTQYF.

For the CDR3, the DNA is TGTGCCAGCAGTTACCCATGGTGGAATGAGCAGTTCTTC. Its translation: CASSYPWWNEQFF. This rearrangement joins TRBV6-6 to TRBJ2-1; D remains ambiguous. The germline V gene has CDR1 MNHNY and CDR2 SVGAGI (reference sequence). The CDR3 extends over 13 amino acids. Trimming took off 2 bases at V and 7 bases at J, with 9 bases between the two ends.

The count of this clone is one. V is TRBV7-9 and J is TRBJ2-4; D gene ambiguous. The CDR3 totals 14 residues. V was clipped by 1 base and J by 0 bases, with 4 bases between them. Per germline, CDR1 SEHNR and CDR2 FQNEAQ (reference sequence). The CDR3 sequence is CASSLDKAKNIQYF. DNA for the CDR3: TGTGCCAGCAGCTTAGACAAAGCCAAAAACATTCAGTACTTC.

CDR3: CASSFGGRTEAFF. CDR3 DNA: TGTGCCAGCAGTTTTGGGGGGCGGACTGAAGCTTTCTTT. This chain links TRBV27 with TRBJ1-1; weak D call: TRBD1 (6 bases). Trimming pared 3 bases from V and 5 bases from J, leaving 10 bases between. This CDR3 is 13 amino acids long. Germline CDR1 is MNHEY and CDR2 is SMNVEV (reference sequence).

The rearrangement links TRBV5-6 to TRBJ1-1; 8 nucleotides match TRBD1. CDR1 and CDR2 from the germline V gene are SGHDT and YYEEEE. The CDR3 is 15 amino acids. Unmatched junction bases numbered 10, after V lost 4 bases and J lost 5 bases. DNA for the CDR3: TGTGCCAGCAGCCTCCGGACAGGGACGGGTACTGAAGCTTTCTTT. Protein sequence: CASSLRTGTGTEAFF.

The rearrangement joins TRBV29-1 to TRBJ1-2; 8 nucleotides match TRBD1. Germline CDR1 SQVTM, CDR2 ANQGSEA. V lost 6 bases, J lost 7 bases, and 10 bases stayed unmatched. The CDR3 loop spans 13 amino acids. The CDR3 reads CSVQTGAEVGYTF. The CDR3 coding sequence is TGCAGCGTACAGACAGGGGCGGAGGTTGGCTACACCTTC.

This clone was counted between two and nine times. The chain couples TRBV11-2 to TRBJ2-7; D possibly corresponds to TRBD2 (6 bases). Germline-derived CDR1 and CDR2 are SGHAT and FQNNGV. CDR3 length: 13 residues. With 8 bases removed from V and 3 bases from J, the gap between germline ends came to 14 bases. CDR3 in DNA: TGTGCCAGCGAAGGTGGTAGCGGCTACGAGCAGTACTTC. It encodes CASEGGSGYEQYF.

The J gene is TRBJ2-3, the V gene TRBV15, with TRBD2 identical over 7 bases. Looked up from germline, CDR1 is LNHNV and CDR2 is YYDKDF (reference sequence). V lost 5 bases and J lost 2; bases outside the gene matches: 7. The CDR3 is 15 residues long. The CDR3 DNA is TGTGCCACCAGCGGGGACTATCGTTACACAGATACGCAGTATTTT. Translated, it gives CATSGDYRYTDTQYF.

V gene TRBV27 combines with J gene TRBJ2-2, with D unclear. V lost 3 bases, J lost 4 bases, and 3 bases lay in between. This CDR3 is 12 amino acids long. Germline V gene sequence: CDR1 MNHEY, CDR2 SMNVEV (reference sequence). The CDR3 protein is CASSFITGELFF. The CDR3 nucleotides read TGTGCCAGCAGTTTTATCACCGGGGAGCTGTTTTTT.

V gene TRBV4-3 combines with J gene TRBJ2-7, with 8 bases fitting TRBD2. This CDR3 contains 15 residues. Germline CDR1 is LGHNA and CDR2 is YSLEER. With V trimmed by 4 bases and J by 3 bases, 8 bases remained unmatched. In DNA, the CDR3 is TGCGCCAGCAGCCCCGGACCAGCGGGAGACTACGAGCAGTACTTC. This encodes CASSPGPAGDYEQYF.

The chain's CDR3 is CASTPHREEGYTF. The DNA of the CDR3 is TGTGCCAGCACCCCTCACCGGGAGGAGGGCTACACCTTC. The chain is built from TRBV6-5 and TRBJ1-2; D is unresolved. The CDR3 has 13 residues. The V gene's germline CDR1 is MNHEY and CDR2 SVGAGI. Between the trimmed V and J ends, which lost 7 bases and 8 bases, there was a span of 17 bases.

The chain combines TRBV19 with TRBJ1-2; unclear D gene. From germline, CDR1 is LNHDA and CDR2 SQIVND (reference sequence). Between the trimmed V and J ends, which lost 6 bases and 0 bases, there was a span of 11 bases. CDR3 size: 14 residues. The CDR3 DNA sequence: TGTGCCAGTAGCTTTAGCGGGACTAACTATGGCTACACCTTC. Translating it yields CASSFSGTNYGYTF.

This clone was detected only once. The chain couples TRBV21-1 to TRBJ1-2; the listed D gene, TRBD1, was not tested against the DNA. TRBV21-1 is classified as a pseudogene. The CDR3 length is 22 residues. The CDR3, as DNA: TGTGCCAGCAGCAAAGTGGGGCGCCCGGGACCCAGGGGGCGCAGGGGTAACTATGGCTACACCTTC. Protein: CASSKVGRPGPRGRRGNYGYTF.

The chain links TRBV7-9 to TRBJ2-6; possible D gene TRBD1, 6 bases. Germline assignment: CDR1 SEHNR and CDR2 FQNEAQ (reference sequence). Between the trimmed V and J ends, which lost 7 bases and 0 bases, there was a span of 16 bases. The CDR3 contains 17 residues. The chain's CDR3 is CASNRGGYPSGANVLTF. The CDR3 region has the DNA TGTGCCAGCAACCGAGGGGGTTACCCCTCTGGGGCCAACGTCCTGACTTTC.

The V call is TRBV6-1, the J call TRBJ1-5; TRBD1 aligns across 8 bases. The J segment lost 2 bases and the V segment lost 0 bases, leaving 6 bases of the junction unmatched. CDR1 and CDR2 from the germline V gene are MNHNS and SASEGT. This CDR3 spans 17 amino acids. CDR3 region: CASSEARTGIGNQPQHF. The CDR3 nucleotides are TGTGCCAGCAGTGAAGCGAGGACAGGGATAGGCAATCAGCCCCAGCATTTT.

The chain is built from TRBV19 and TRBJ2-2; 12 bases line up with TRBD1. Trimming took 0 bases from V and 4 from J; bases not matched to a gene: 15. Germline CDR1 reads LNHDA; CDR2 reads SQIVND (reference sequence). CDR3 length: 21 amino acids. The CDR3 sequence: CASSIDGTGGINSWFTGELFF. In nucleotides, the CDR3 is TGTGCCAGTAGTATAGACGGGACAGGGGGCATAAATTCATGGTTCACCGGGGAGCTGTTTTTT.

CDR3 amino acids: CASSLGRSNEKLFF. The CDR3 bases are TGTGCCAGCAGCCTGGGGAGATCTAATGAAAAACTGTTTTTT. V usage is TRBV13 and J usage is TRBJ1-4; D call uncertain. Trimming pared 5 bases from V and 3 bases from J, leaving 10 bases between. The CDR3 is 14 amino acids. Germline V gives CDR1 PRHDT, CDR2 FYEKMQ (reference sequence).

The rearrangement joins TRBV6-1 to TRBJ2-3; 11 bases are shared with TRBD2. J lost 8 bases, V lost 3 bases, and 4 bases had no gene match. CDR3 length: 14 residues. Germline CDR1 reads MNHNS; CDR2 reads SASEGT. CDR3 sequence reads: CASSDGTSGPTQYF. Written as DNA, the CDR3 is TGTGCCAGCAGTGACGGGACTAGCGGACCTACGCAGTATTTT.

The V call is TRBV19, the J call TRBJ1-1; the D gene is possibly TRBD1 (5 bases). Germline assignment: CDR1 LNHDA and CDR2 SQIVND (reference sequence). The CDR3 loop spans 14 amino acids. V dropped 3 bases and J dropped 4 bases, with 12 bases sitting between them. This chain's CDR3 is CASSIVSGRTEAFF. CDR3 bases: TGTGCCAGTAGTATTGTTTCAGGGCGCACTGAAGCTTTCTTT.